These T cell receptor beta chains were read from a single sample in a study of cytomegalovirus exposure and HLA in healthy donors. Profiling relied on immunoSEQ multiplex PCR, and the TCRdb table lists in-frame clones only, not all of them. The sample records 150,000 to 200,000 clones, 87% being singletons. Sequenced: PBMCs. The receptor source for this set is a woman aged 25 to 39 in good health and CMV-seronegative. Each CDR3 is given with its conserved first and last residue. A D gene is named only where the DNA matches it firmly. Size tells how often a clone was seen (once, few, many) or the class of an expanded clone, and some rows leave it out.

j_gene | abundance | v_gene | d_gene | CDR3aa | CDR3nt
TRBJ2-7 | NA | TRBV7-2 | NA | CASSRPGGALLNEQYF | TGTGCCAGCAGCCGACCTGGGGGGGCCCTCCTTAACGAGCAGTACTTC
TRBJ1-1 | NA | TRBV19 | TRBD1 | CASSWLDRGQSEAFF | TGTGCCAGTAGTTGGCTTGACAGGGGGCAATCTGAAGCTTTCTTT
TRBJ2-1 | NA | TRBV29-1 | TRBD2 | CSVEGASGGGVRYNEQFF | TGCAGCGTTGAAGGAGCTAGCGGGGGAGGGGTACGGTACAATGAGCAGTTCTTC
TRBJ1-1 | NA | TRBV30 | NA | CAGRGSSWGEAFF | TGTGCCGGAAGGGGCAGCTCGTGGGGTGAAGCTTTCTTT
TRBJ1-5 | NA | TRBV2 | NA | CASSSIISNQPQHF | TGTGCCAGCAGCAGTATTATTAGCAATCAGCCCCAGCATTTT
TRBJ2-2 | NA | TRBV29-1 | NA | CSARSRDSYTGELFF | TGCAGCGCCAGGTCCCGGGACTCCTACACCGGGGAGCTGTTTTTT
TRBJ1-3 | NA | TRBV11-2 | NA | CASSPKGSSGNTIYF | TGTGCCAGCAGCCCCAAAGGGAGCTCTGGAAACACCATATATTTT
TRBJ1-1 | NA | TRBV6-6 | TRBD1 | CASRPGGMNTEAFF | TGTGCCAGCAGACCAGGGGGGATGAACACTGAAGCTTTCTTT
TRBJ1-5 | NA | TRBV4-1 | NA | CASSRDNEYSNQPQHF | TGCGCCAGCAGCCGGGACAACGAATATAGCAATCAGCCCCAGCATTTT
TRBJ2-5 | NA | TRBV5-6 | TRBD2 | CASSYSGGAETQYF | TGTGCCAGCAGCTATAGCGGGGGGGCGGAGACCCAGTACTTC
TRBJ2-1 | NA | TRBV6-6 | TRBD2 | CASSYLRGSDNEQFF | TGTGCCAGCAGTTACCTGCGGGGGAGCGACAATGAGCAGTTCTTC
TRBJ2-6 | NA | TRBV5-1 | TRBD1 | CASRAGQGASGANVLTF | TGCGCCAGCAGGGCAGGACAGGGAGCCTCTGGGGCCAACGTCCTGACTTTC
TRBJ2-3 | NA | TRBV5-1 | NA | CASSLAGGQGGDTQYF | TGCGCCAGCAGCTTGGCTGGCGGCCAGGGGGGTGATACGCAGTATTTT
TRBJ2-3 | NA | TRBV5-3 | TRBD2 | CARSLPDSPGLAGELADTQYF | TGTGCCAGAAGCCTCCCAGACAGCCCGGGACTAGCGGGGGAGTTAGCAGATACGCAGTATTTT
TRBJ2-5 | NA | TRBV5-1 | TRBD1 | CASSSAGGDETQYF | TGCGCCAGCAGCTCCGCAGGGGGCGATGAGACCCAGTACTTC
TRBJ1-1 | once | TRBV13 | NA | CASSLGLTGGTEAFF | TGTGCCAGCAGCTTAGGCCTAACGGGGGGAACTGAAGCTTTCTTT
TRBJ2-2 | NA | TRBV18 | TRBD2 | CASSPPPSGGAKAGELFF | TGTGCCAGCTCACCACCCCCTAGCGGGGGGGCGAAGGCCGGGGAGCTGTTTTTT
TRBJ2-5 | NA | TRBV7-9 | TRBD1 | CASSLAWTGLQETQYF | TGTGCCAGCAGCTTAGCCTGGACAGGCCTACAAGAGACCCAGTACTTC
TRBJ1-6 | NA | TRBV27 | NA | CASSLSWQNYNSPLHF | TGTGCCAGCAGTTTATCGTGGCAGAATTATAATTCACCCCTCCACTTT
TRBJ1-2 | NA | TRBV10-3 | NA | CAISESITGNYGYTF | TGTGCCATCAGTGAGTCGATTACAGGGAACTATGGCTACACCTTC
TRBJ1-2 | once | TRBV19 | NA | CASSPGVNYGYTF | TGTGCCAGTAGCCCCGGGGTTAACTATGGCTACACCTTC
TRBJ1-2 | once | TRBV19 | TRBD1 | CASSRPGTGVFYGYTF | TGTGCCAGTAGTAGACCCGGGACAGGGGTGTTCTATGGCTACACCTTC
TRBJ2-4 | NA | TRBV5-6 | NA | CASRFQGARGGNIQYF | TGTGCCAGCAGATTTCAGGGGGCAAGGGGGGGAAACATTCAGTACTTC
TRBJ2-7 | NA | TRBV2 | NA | CASSERGGTYEQYF | TGTGCCAGCAGTGAAAGGGGGGGTACTTACGAGCAGTACTTC
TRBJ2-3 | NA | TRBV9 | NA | CASSQGSTSTDTQYF | TGTGCCAGCAGCCAAGGGAGTACTAGCACAGATACGCAGTATTTT
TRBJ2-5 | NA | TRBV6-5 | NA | CASSYSRLVRETQYF | TGTGCCAGCAGTTACTCGAGACTGGTGAGGGAGACCCAGTACTTC
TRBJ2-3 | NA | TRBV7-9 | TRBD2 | CASSRYSGSTDTQYF | TGTGCCAGCAGCCGATATAGCGGGAGCACAGATACGCAGTATTTT
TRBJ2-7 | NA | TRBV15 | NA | CATSETGGAYEQYF | TGTGCCACCAGCGAAACGGGCGGGGCCTACGAGCAGTACTTC
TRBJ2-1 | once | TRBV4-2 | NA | CASSQTEVGEQFF | TGTGCCAGCAGCCAGACCGAGGTGGGTGAGCAGTTCTTC
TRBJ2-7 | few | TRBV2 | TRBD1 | CASREGTGAYEQYF | TGTGCCAGCAGAGAAGGGACAGGGGCCTACGAGCAGTACTTC
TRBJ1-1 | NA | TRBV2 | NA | CASTNSLEAFF | TGTGCCAGCACTAATTCCCTTGAAGCTTTCTTT
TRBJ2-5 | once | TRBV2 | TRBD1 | CASSSDRAIGETQYF | TGTGCCAGCAGTTCCGACAGGGCAATTGGAGAGACCCAGTACTTC